These 16 T cell receptor delta chains were all obtained from the same sample, sequenced in a study of γδ T cells in repeated Plasmodium falciparum infection. Gammadelta T cells were flow-sorted from PBMC into Vgamma9/Vdelta2+ and Vdelta2-negative populations for bulk analysis. TCRdb re-called the multiplex PCR reads with CATT. The sample has over 55,000 delta-chain clones; approximately 1.7% are singletons. Specimen: gamma-delta T cells from blood. The receptors stem from a pool of human donors (malaria-infected and uninfected, not separated).

This clone came up many times. TCRdb records a much larger clone's protein for this DNA, with a difference at residue 12 that likely arises from a read error; the protein given is the translation of the DNA. The V and J genes are TRDV1 and TRDJ1, with TRDD3 matching 8 bases. The germline V gene has CDR1 TSWWSYY and CDR2 QGS. The CDR3 is 16 residues long. After removal of 0 bases from V and 8 bases from J, the junction contained 11 bases not matched to a gene. CDR3 DNA: TGTGCTCTTGGGGAACTTCGGACCTGGGGGAGTGCAAAACTCATCTTT. Its protein is CALGELRTWGSAKLIF.

To note about this clone: A far larger clone is only one base removed, so a read error is likely. This sample also contains other DNA sequences that code for the same CDR3. This chain uses TRDV1 with TRDJ1; 9 bases align to TRDD3. This CDR3 contains 20 residues. CDR1 is TSWWSYY and CDR2 is QGS in the germline V gene. The CDR3 DNA follows: TGTGCTCTCGGGGGGCACTACTGGGGGACGAGGAGGGAAGTTGGCGATAAACTCATCTTT. Amino acids: CALGGHYWGTRREVGDKLIF.

Ten or more counts support this clone. A far larger clone is a single base away, which makes a read error likely. This same CDR3 is encoded by further DNA sequences in the sample. The chain uses TRDV1 and TRDJ1; TRDD2 aligns across 8 bases. TCRdb gives no J gene; it was assigned here by matching the DNA to germline. Germline V gives CDR1 TSWWSYY, CDR2 QGS. This CDR3 is 18 amino acids long. In nucleotides, the CDR3 is TGTGCCCTTGCCGTCGGGCTTCCTACTCCCCTACCCCTAGAGCAACTCATCTTT. Its protein product is CALAVGLPTPLPLEQLIF.

This clone appeared many times. The protein recorded in TCRdb matches a much larger clone and deviates from this DNA's translation at residue 7, suggesting a read error; the protein here is obtained by translating the DNA. This chain links TRDV1 with TRDJ1; D is unresolved. V lost 6 bases to trimming and J lost 0 bases, with 26 bases between them. Germline values: CDR1 TSWWSYY, CDR2 QGS. This CDR3 region has 19 residues. CDR3 sequence (DNA): TGTGCTCTTGGTCGTCCCCCTGTCGGGACCAAACCTTACACCGATAAACTCATCTTT. Translation: CALGRPPVGTKPYTDKLIF.

This clone was picked up many times. The rearrangement uses TRDV1 and TRDJ1; the D is unclear. Germline V gene sequence: CDR1 TSWWSYY, CDR2 QGS. V was shortened by 5 bases and J by 4 bases, with 11 bases between the two germline ends. The CDR3 runs to 13 residues. CDR3 sequence: CALGQVIHDKLIF. The CDR3 DNA sequence: TGTGCTCTTGGGCAAGTAATTCACGATAAACTCATCTTT.

This clone was seen at least ten times. TCRdb's protein for this DNA is that of a much larger clone and differs from the translation at residue 13, likely a read error; the protein shown is the DNA translation. The sample carries other DNA sequences with the same CDR3. This sequence joins TRDV3 and TRDJ1; 9 nucleotides agree with TRDD3. The CDR3 length is 21 residues. Germline lookup yields CDR1 TVYSNPD and CDR2 GDNSRS (reference sequence). The V gene end was trimmed by 2 bases and the J gene end by 6 bases; junction bases not matched to a gene: 31. CDR3 nucleotides: TGTGCCTTTCCCTCCCGTTCGGAACATACTGGGGGACACAGGGCCAGATATAAACTCATCTTT. Translating gives CAFPSRSEHTGGHRARYKLIF.

Concerning this clone itself: TCRdb attributes to this sequence the protein of a much larger clone, which differs from the DNA translation at residue 18; a read error is likely, and the protein displayed is translated from the DNA. V gene TRDV1 combines with J gene TRDJ1; tentative D call: TRDD3 (6 bases). CDR1 and CDR2 (germline): TSWWSYY, QGS. This CDR3 has 20 amino acids. The CDR3 spells CALGEQRGSPRWDKADKPIF. The DNA for the CDR3 is TGTGCTCTTGGGGAACAAAGGGGCTCCCCACGATGGGATAAAGCCGATAAACCCATCTTT.

This clone was recorded many times. The protein held in TCRdb is that of a much larger clone and does not match this DNA's translation at residue 5, likely because of a read error; the protein shown is translated from the DNA. This rearrangement joins TRDV1 to TRDJ1; 8 bases map to TRDD3. Germline V gives CDR1 TSWWSYY, CDR2 QGS. Trimming cost V 4 bases and J 0 bases; bases outside gene matches: 19. This CDR3 contains 20 residues. CDR3 bases: TGTGCTCTTGGGGGACTCTGCGAGTCCCCTGGGGGACCGTACACCGATAAACTCATCTTT. This encodes CALGGLCESPGGPYTDKLIF.

A remark on this clone: This DNA's translation differs at residue 11 from TCRdb's protein, which comes from a much larger clone; a read error is likely, and the protein shown is translated from the DNA. The rearrangement joins TRDV2 to TRDJ1, with D possibly TRDD3 on 6 matching bases. The J gene is not listed in TCRdb, so it was assigned here from a DNA match to germline. Trimming left V 0 bases short and J 0 bases short, with 28 bases between. In germline, CDR1 is GEAIGNYY, CDR2 EKD. CDR3 size: 21 residues. The CDR3 DNA reads TGTGCCTGTGACACCGCATGGGGTACTGGGAGATACTATCCGTACACCGATAAACTCATCTTT. This codes for CACDTAWGTGRYYPYTDKLIF.

As concerns this clone: TCRdb records a much larger clone's protein for this DNA, with a difference at residue 12 that likely arises from a read error; the protein given is the translation of the DNA. The chain recombines TRDV2 with TRDJ1; 11 bases fit TRDD3. This CDR3 contains 23 residues. Germline CDR1 reads GEAIGNYY; CDR2 reads EKD. The V gene end was trimmed by 5 bases and the J gene end by 2 bases; junction bases not matched to a gene: 30. The CDR3: CACVVRGFGARARLGDNTDKLIF. DNA for the CDR3: TGTGCCTGTGTAGTCCGAGGATTCGGAGCTAGGGCTCGACTGGGGGATAATACCGATAAACTCATCTTT.

The sample holds a few counts of this clone. It is likely a read error: a sequence one base away is far more abundant. This specimen includes other DNA sequences encoding the same CDR3. This chain links TRDV1 with TRDJ1; TRDD3 might be the D (6 bases). This CDR3 spans 13 amino acids. CDR1 TSWWSYY and CDR2 QGS come from the germline V gene. CDR3: CALGEPPSDKLIF. For the CDR3, the DNA is TGTGCTCTGGGGGAACCCCCCAGCGATAAACTCATCTTT.

This clone was recorded at least ten times. A far larger clone is one nucleotide away, so this likely arose from a read error. Other DNA sequences of this sample code for an identical CDR3. The chain links TRDV1 to TRDJ1; possible D gene TRDD2, 5 bases. Germline CDR1 reads TSWWSYY; CDR2 reads QGS. The length of the CDR3 is 18 residues. DNA of the CDR3: TGTGCTCTTGGGATCGGACCTACGCGCCTACCTTACACCGACAAACTCATCTTT. Translating it yields CALGIGPTRLPYTDKLIF.

A few counts support this clone. TCRdb's listed protein matches a much larger clone and diverges from this DNA's translation at residue 14, likely through a read error; the protein shown comes from the DNA. The same CDR3 arises from other DNA sequences in this sample as well. The rearrangement joins TRDV1 to TRDJ1, with D possibly matching TRDD2 (5 bases). The CDR3 consists of 21 residues. Germline values: CDR1 TSWWSYY, CDR2 QGS. V shed 0 bases and J shed 0 bases, with 26 bases lying between them. CDR3 residues: CALGELEEVPMPYRYTDKLIF. Written as DNA, the CDR3 is TGTGCTCTTGGGGAACTAGAGGAAGTGCCCATGCCCTACCGGTACACCGATAAACTCATCTTT.

This clone was found many times. TCRdb's protein, taken from a much larger clone, differs from this DNA's translation at residue 8, likely owing to a read error; the protein displayed comes from the DNA. The gene calls are TRDV1 and TRDJ1; no firm D call. Germline V gene data show CDR1 as TSWWSYY and CDR2 as QGS. CDR3 length equals 19 residues. The V end was cut by 0 bases, the J end by 2 bases, with 22 bases between. CDR3 nucleotide sequence: TGTGCTCTTGGGGAACTAGAGCCGTCCCGGTCCTTTATTACCGATAAACTCATCTTT. Translating it yields CALGELEPSRSFITDKLIF.

As for this clone: The protein TCRdb lists belongs to a much larger clone and differs from this DNA's translation at residue 12, which points to a read error; the protein shown is made from the DNA. This chain connects TRDV1 to TRDJ1; 9 bases are a match to TRDD3. V trimming: 2 bases; J trimming: 1 base; junction bases outside the gene matches: 14. CDR3 length: 19 amino acids. Germline loops: CDR1 TSWWSYY, CDR2 QGS. As DNA, the CDR3 is TGTGCTCTTGGGGAAAGGATCACTAGGGGGATACTGCCCACCGATAAACTCATCTTT. Its protein is CALGERITRGILPTDKLIF.

This clone was counted only a few times. TCRdb shows a much larger clone's protein in place of this DNA's translation, and the two differ at residue 33, likely through a read error; the protein shown is translated from the DNA. The DNA of the CDR3 is TGTGCCTGCGACCCCCCGCGGTTGTGCCACGGCAAAGAATACACCTTGGCCAGGATTCTGTGGATTCAATCCATTAGCTCCTGGGACACCCGACAGGTGTTTTTC. Its protein is CACDPPRLCHGKEYTLARILWIQSISSWDTRQVFF. The V gene is given as TRDV2, and no J gene call is available; TRDD3 is the table's D call and was not checked against the DNA. The CDR3 totals 35 residues. Germline V gene sequence: CDR1 GEAIGNYY, CDR2 EKD.